The source of this TCR beta chain is a study of T-cell reconstitution after alpha-beta-depleted transplantation in children. This clonotype has only a few counts. The V gene's germline CDR1 is DFQATT and CDR2 SNEGSKA (reference sequence). This CDR3 region has 22 residues. The trim removed 1 base at V and 5 bases at J, leaving 25 bases unmatched. Construction of the TCRbeta library involved unique molecular identifiers. TCRdb called the PCR reads again in MiXCR, with one record for every CDR3 protein. There are 450,000 to 600,000 distinct CDR3 sequences in the sample; 18% occur only once, and around 3.3% lies in the top ten.

The receptor was isolated from a human donor who donated a stem cell graft to a child with acute lymphoblastic leukemia. The input for sequencing was PBMCs from the stem cell graft donor, taken from the stem cell graft. The chain has TRBV20-1 and TRBJ2-3; 12 bases line up with TRBD2. The CDR3 sequence: CSARVHLGGLAGGYLAQDTQYF. The CDR3, as DNA: TGCAGTGCTAGAGTTCACCTAGGAGGCCTAGCGGGAGGGTACCTAGCACAAGATACGCAGTATTTT.